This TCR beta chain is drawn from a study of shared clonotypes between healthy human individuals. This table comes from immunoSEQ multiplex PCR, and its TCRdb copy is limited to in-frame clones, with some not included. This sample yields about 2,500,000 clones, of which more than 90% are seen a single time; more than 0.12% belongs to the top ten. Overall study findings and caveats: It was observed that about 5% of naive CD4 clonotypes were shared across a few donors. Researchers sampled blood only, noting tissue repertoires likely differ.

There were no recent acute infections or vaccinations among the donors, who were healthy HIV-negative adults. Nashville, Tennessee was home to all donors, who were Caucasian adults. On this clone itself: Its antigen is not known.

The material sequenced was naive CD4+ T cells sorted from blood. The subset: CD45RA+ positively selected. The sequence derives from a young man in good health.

As DNA, the CDR3 is TGTGCCAGCTCCCCCGGGACAGAGACCTATGGCTACACCTTC. Its translation: CASSPGTETYGYTF. V and J are TRBV18 and TRBJ1-2, with 7 bases matching TRBD1. Trimming removed 6 bases from V and 4 bases from J; junction bases left unmatched: 8. This CDR3 contains 14 residues. Germline V gene lookup returns CDR1 KGHSH and CDR2 LQKENI.